The subject of this entry is one TCR beta chain. What it recognizes is unknown. This CDR3 comprises 14 residues. In germline, CDR1 is KGHSH, CDR2 LQKENI. Trimming took 1 base from V and 6 from J, leaving 12 bases between them. TCRdb's copy holds only in-frame clones and misses some; the assay was immunoSEQ multiplex PCR. This table holds some 150,000 clones, 78% found once. This specimen comes from a study of PD-1 blockade in classical Hodgkin lymphoma. Study at large: Patients in the cohort were put on intravenous nivolumab, 3 mg/kg every 2 weeks.

Brentuximab vedotin exposure varied, and every patient relapsed after autologous stem cell transplantation. When best responses were assessed, they were complete response, partial response or progressive disease. Study-level results: Causes of the repertoire differences remain undefined, possibly disease activity or prior therapy. The study reported lower baseline TCR diversity in newly diagnosed patients than in healthy donors.

V gene TRBV18 combines with J gene TRBJ1-2, with D hard to call. The sample was peripheral blood mononuclear cells (PBMCs), taken before the second cycle of nivolumab. This clonotype was sampled from a human donor with classical Hodgkin lymphoma. The CDR3 DNA sequence: TGTGCCAGCTCACCACTGGGCAGGAAGGATGGCTACACCTTC. It is translated as CASSPLGRKDGYTF.